The 29 T cell receptor beta chains listed next were all sequenced from one sample in a study of cytomegalovirus exposure and HLA in healthy donors (dated by TCRdb to about 2017). The method was the immunoSEQ multiplex PCR assay. For the multiplex PCR, a mixture combining 60 forward primers for TCR Vbeta segments and 13 reverse primers for TCR Jbeta segments was used. The clones in this table, taken by TCRdb from immuneACCESS, are in-frame only. Not every clone is retained; where verified, under half of the shortfall comes from an unresolved V gene, and the cause of the rest is unknown. The sample table holds 140,000 or so clones, of which 80% were seen once. The top ten hold about 4.4% of the sample. Sequencing used PBMCs. These receptors were collected from a man aged 40-55 years in good health and CMV-seronegative.

The chain uses TRBV19 and TRBJ1-6; D may be TRBD1 (6 bases). The CDR3 has 16 amino acids. Trimming took off 4 bases at V and 6 bases at J, with 16 bases between the two ends. CDR1 is LNHDA and CDR2 is SQIVND in the germline V gene (reference sequence). CDR3 in DNA: TGTGCCAGTAGTAGGTTCGGAGGCAGGGGTAATTCACCCCTCCACTTT. As protein: CASSRFGGRGNSPLHF. The variable domain in full, completed from reference TRBV19 and TRBJ1-6, reads DGGITQSPKYLFRKEGQNVTLSCEQNLNHDAMYWYRQDPGQGLRLIYYSQIVNDFQKGDIAEGYSVSREKKESFPLTVTSAQKNPTAFYLCASSRFGGRGNSPLHFGNGTRLTVT.

The chain is built from TRBV9 and TRBJ2-5, with D maybe TRBD1 (6 bases). Germline V gene lookup returns CDR1 SGDLS and CDR2 YYNGEE. The CDR3 is 14 residues long. V shed 4 bases and J shed 5 bases, with 15 bases lying between them. The CDR3 spells CASSPTRGRETQYF. The CDR3 DNA sequence: TGTGCCAGCAGCCCCACCAGGGGAAGGGAGACCCAGTACTTC. The full variable domain, rest sourced from reference TRBV9 and TRBJ2-5, is DSGVTQTPKHLITATGQRVTLRCSPRSGDLSVYWYQQSLDQGLQFLIQYYNGEERAKGNILERFSAQQFPDLHSELNLSSLELGDSALYFCASSPTRGRETQYFGPGTRLLVL.

The rearrangement joins TRBV5-1 to TRBJ1-2; D gene ambiguous. Looked up from germline, CDR1 is SGHRS and CDR2 is YFSETQ. The CDR3 length is 15 residues. Between the trimmed V and J ends, which lost 4 bases and 0 bases, there was a span of 13 bases. CDR3 DNA: TGCGCCAGCAGCACGGACGGGAGATCTAACTATGGCTACACCTTC. This translates into CASSTDGRSNYGYTF.

The chain is built from TRBV6-5 and TRBJ1-1, with TRBD1 identical over 8 bases. The germline gives CDR1 MNHEY, CDR2 SVGAGI. CDR3 length: 14 residues. The junction had 5 bases not matched to a gene; V was cut back by 7 bases and J by 1 base. Here the CDR3 reads CASNPDRGNTEAFF. In DNA, the CDR3 is TGTGCCAGCAACCCCGACAGGGGGAACACTGAAGCTTTCTTT.

CDR3: CASSPIWTTKETQYF. The CDR3 nucleotides are TGTGCCAGCAGCCCTATCTGGACTACCAAAGAGACCCAGTACTTC. The chain has TRBV28 and TRBJ2-5, with D possibly matching TRBD2 (6 bases). The CDR3 is 15 amino acids. Germline V gene lookup returns CDR1 MDHEN and CDR2 SYDVKM. The V and J ends lost 6 bases and 3 bases respectively, with 17 bases between them.

The chain has TRBV6-1 and TRBJ1-6; TRBD1 aligns across 8 bases. Germline V gene data show CDR1 as MNHNS and CDR2 as SASEGT. V dropped 3 bases and J dropped 7; count of bases not matched to a gene: 5. This CDR3 contains 15 residues. Here the CDR3 DNA reads TGTGCCAGCAGTGAGAGACAGGGGCTCAATTCACCCCTCCACTTT. It yields the protein CASSERQGLNSPLHF.

V usage is TRBV6-5 and J usage is TRBJ1-4; tentatively, D is TRBD1 (5 bases). V was shortened by 4 bases and J by 3 bases, with 9 bases between the two germline ends. CDR3 length: 14 residues. Germline V CDR1 and CDR2: MNHEY, SVGAGI. For the CDR3, the DNA is TGTGCCAGCAGTTTAGGGGCGGCTAATGAAAAACTGTTTTTT. As protein: CASSLGAANEKLFF.

This chain uses TRBV7-2 with TRBJ1-3, with D uncertain. CDR3 length: 17 residues. Trimming took 3 bases from V and 1 from J, leaving 16 bases between them. Germline-derived CDR1 and CDR2 are SGHTA and FQGNSA. CDR3 DNA sequence: TGTGCCAGCAGCTTTTTTCTGCGGCAGTCTTCTGGAAACACCATATATTTT. Translated: CASSFFLRQSSGNTIYF.

This chain joins TRBV9 and TRBJ1-6; 7 bases match TRBD1. Germline values: CDR1 SGDLS, CDR2 YYNGEE. V dropped 0 bases and J dropped 8; count of bases not matched to a gene: 5. The CDR3 length is 15 residues. CDR3 bases: TGTGCCAGCAGCGTAGAGTTAGGGGGCGATTCACCCCTCCACTTT. Protein sequence: CASSVELGGDSPLHF.

The chain recombines TRBV6-5 with TRBJ1-1, with 10 bases fitting TRBD1. Germline-derived CDR1 and CDR2 are MNHEY and SVGAGI. Losses at the gene ends were 11 bases for V and 8 bases for J; bases not matched to a gene: 5. This CDR3 is 11 amino acids long. CDR3 coding DNA: TGTGCCGCGGACAGGGGGGTCGAAGCTTTCTTT. Translated, it gives CAADRGVEAFF.

The rearrangement joins TRBV5-1 to TRBJ2-7, with 8 bases aligning to TRBD1. The CDR3 loop spans 13 amino acids. Germline V gene data show CDR1 as SGHRS and CDR2 as YFSETQ. With V trimmed by 3 bases and J by 13 bases, 12 bases remained unmatched. The CDR3 here is CASSSPGLDRVYF. The CDR3 DNA is TGCGCCAGCAGCTCACCCGGCTTGGACAGGGTTTACTTC.

The chain recombines TRBV5-6 with TRBJ2-2, with D maybe TRBD1 (5 bases). This CDR3 is built from 15 residues. The germline V and J ends were trimmed by 1 base and 7 bases, with 14 bases remaining between them. The germline CDR1 and CDR2 sequences are SGHDT and YYEEEE. The DNA of the CDR3 is TGTGCCAGCAGCTTGAACAGGCTCCGCAACGGGGAGCTGTTTTTT. Protein: CASSLNRLRNGELFF.

The chain couples TRBV9 to TRBJ1-2; D is unclear. The CDR3 is made up of 14 amino acids. Between the trimmed V and J ends, which lost 0 bases and 3 bases, there was a span of 9 bases. From germline, CDR1 is SGDLS and CDR2 YYNGEE. CDR3 in amino acids: CASSVAGADYGYTF. CDR3 nucleotide sequence: TGTGCCAGCAGCGTAGCGGGTGCCGACTATGGCTACACCTTC.

The gene calls are TRBV25-1 and TRBJ1-4, with 9 bases matching TRBD1. Germline V gives CDR1 MGHDK, CDR2 SYGVNS. After removal of 4 bases from V and 6 bases from J, the junction contained 12 bases not matched to a gene. This CDR3 region has 17 residues. In nucleotides, the CDR3 is TGTGCCAGCAGTGGACCGGGACAGGGACCGTTCGATGAAAAACTGTTTTTT. It specifies CASSGPGQGPFDEKLFF.

V is TRBV10-2 and J is TRBJ2-7; weak D call: TRBD2 (7 bases). Germline CDR1 is WSHSY and CDR2 is SAAADI. V was pared by 4 bases and J by 5 bases, with 15 bases between. The CDR3 totals 14 residues. CDR3 region: CASSGERGRDEQYF. The CDR3 DNA sequence: TGCGCCAGCAGTGGCGAGAGGGGGAGGGACGAGCAGTACTTC.

The chain joins TRBV2 to TRBJ2-3, with a tentative D call TRBD1 (6 bases). Trimming left V 4 bases short and J 0 bases short, with 11 bases between. The CDR3 covers 15 residues. Germline loops: CDR1 SNHLY, CDR2 FYNNEI. CDR3 bases: TGTGCCAGCAGTGGACAGGCCCTAAGCACAGATACGCAGTATTTT. The encoded protein is CASSGQALSTDTQYF.

The chain uses TRBV18 and TRBJ1-3; D is undetermined. CDR1 and CDR2 from the germline V gene are KGHSH and LQKENI. The CDR3 is 14 amino acids. V was pared by 3 bases and J by 3 bases, with 9 bases between. CDR3 DNA: TGTGCCAGCTCACCTGACAACAATGGAAACACCATATATTTT. This encodes CASSPDNNGNTIYF.

This sequence joins TRBV19 and TRBJ1-3; D is uncertain. Looked up from germline, CDR1 is LNHDA and CDR2 is SQIVND (reference sequence). The CDR3 covers 15 residues. The V end lost 6 bases, the J end lost 0 bases, and 12 bases lay between the germline ends. For the CDR3, the DNA is TGTGCCAGTAGCGCGATAATTGCCTCTGGAAACACCATATATTTT. Its protein product is CASSAIIASGNTIYF.

V is TRBV27 and J is TRBJ2-7; TRBD2 matches 13 bases. Trimming took 6 bases from V and 1 from J; bases not matched to a gene: 6. The length of the CDR3 is 16 residues. Germline V gene sequence: CDR1 MNHEY, CDR2 SMNVEV (reference sequence). CDR3 residues: CASRFLTSGGSYEQYF. The CDR3 region has the DNA TGTGCCAGCAGATTCTTGACTAGCGGGGGGTCCTACGAGCAGTACTTC.

V is TRBV15 and J is TRBJ1-5, with TRBD1 identical over 10 bases. V trimming: 2 bases; J trimming: 7 bases; junction bases outside the gene matches: 14. The CDR3 runs 18 residues. Germline CDR1 reads LNHNV; CDR2 reads YYDKDF (reference sequence). The CDR3 DNA reads TGTGCCACCAGCAGAATAGCCACCGGGACAGGGGTCCCCCAGCCCCAGCATTTT. Encoded protein: CATSRIATGTGVPQPQHF.

J is TRBJ2-1 and V is TRBV6-5; 7 nucleotides match TRBD1. The CDR3 has 13 amino acids. V lost 6 bases, J lost 7 bases, and 6 bases stayed unmatched. Per germline, CDR1 MNHEY and CDR2 SVGAGI. CDR3 nucleotide sequence: TGTGCCAGCAGCCTCGACAGGGTAAATGAGCAGTTCTTC. It translates to CASSLDRVNEQFF.

The chain links TRBV6-5 to TRBJ2-5; 12 bases agree with TRBD2. The junction had 10 bases not matched to a gene; V was cut back by 7 bases and J by 7 bases. CDR1 and CDR2 from the germline V gene are MNHEY and SVGAGI. CDR3 length: 15 amino acids. CDR3 region: CASIHPSGGAGTQYF. The CDR3 bases are TGTGCCAGCATCCACCCTAGCGGGGGGGCTGGGACCCAGTACTTC.

The chain links TRBV28 to TRBJ1-1; 8 positions agree with TRBD1. Germline V gene lookup returns CDR1 MDHEN and CDR2 SYDVKM. The ends lost 1 base at V and 7 bases at J; junction bases unmatched: 8. This CDR3 comprises 15 residues. The CDR3 bases are TGTGCCAGCAGTTTATTGGGGACAGGCGATTTTGAAGCTTTCTTT. This translates into CASSLLGTGDFEAFF. Combining the CDR3 with reference TRBV28 and TRBJ1-1 gives the whole variable domain DVKVTQSSRYLVKRTGEKVFLECVQDMDHENMFWYRQDPGLGLRLIYFSYDVKMKEKGDIPEGYSVSREKKERFSLILESASTNQTSMYLCASSLLGTGDFEAFFGQGTRLTVV.

V usage is TRBV4-2 and J usage is TRBJ1-6; D is unresolved. V was trimmed by 1 base and J by 7 bases, leaving 11 bases between them. Germline CDR1 LGHNA, CDR2 YNFKEQ. The CDR3 consists of 15 residues. CDR3 DNA sequence: TGTGCCAGCAGCCAAGTCCGGGATTACAATTCACCCCTCCACTTT. Its translation is CASSQVRDYNSPLHF.

The chain is built from TRBV29-1 and TRBJ1-1; D may be TRBD1 (5 bases). Germline loops: CDR1 SQVTM, CDR2 ANQGSEA. The CDR3 length is 14 residues. The V end lost 6 bases, the J end lost 0 bases, and 14 bases lay between the germline ends. The CDR3 loop is CSVGGRTMNTEAFF. Written as DNA, the CDR3 is TGCAGCGTGGGGGGACGAACGATGAACACTGAAGCTTTCTTT.

J is TRBJ2-3 and V is TRBV9, with TRBD2 matching over 8 bases. V gave up 0 bases and J gave up 4 bases; unmatched junction bases: 4. The germline gives CDR1 SGDLS, CDR2 YYNGEE. This CDR3 region has 15 residues. CDR3 bases: TGTGCCAGCAGCGTAGTAGGGACTAGGGCAGATACGCAGTATTTT. Translating it yields CASSVVGTRADTQYF.

The chain is built from TRBV29-1 and TRBJ1-1; D ambiguous. Trimming stripped 2 bases from V and 6 bases from J, with 16 bases between. Germline CDR1 reads SQVTM; CDR2 reads ANQGSEA. CDR3 length: 14 residues. CDR3 nucleotides: TGCAGCGTTGAACCTCTGACGGGTCTGGCTGAAGCTTTCTTT. Its protein product is CSVEPLTGLAEAFF.

The rearrangement links TRBV11-3 to TRBJ2-1, with TRBD2 matching 8 bases. Losses at the gene ends were 2 bases for V and 8 bases for J; bases not matched to a gene: 8. CDR3 size: 15 residues. CDR1 is SGHNT, CDR2 YENEEA, per germline. In nucleotides, the CDR3 is TGTGCCAGCAGCTTAACGGGGGGGCTATCTTATGAGCAGTTCTTC. Translation: CASSLTGGLSYEQFF.

The rearrangement joins TRBV7-2 to TRBJ1-3; D not certain. The germline V gene encodes CDR1 SGHTA and CDR2 FQGNSA. V was trimmed by 4 bases and J by 0 bases, leaving 4 bases between them. CDR3 size: 13 residues. The CDR3 region has the DNA TGTGCCAGCAGCTCGAGCTCTGGAAACACCATATATTTT. Translated: CASSSSSGNTIYF.